The TCR beta chain under discussion was sequenced for a study of identifying expanded T cells in peripheral blood (dated by TCRdb to between 2018 and 2020). About the full investigation: Four technical replicates, made by sequencing separate aliquots from the same pool of genomic DNA, were compared pairwise.

In regard to this clone: There is no known antigen for this receptor. No qualities accompany the bases; no much larger clone lies one base away.

No immune events such as infections were documented for the healthy donors during the collection period. Blood repertoires from healthy donors were used as a training cohort for calibrating time-dependent variance in a beta-binomial model of differential abundance of T-cell clones. The training cohort included around 10 healthy donors, of whom 3 were female and 7 were male. Donor ages ranged from roughly 29 to 64 years, with an average of 43 years. Whole blood was collected from each healthy donor at three time points spaced two weeks apart and obtained from a commercial supplier. For immunosequencing, genomic DNA was extracted from unsorted whole blood. The immunoSEQ Assay, which uses bias-controlled multiplex PCR amplification of genomic DNA, was used to profile TCRbeta CDR3 regions. On the authors' methods: The absolute abundance of each unique TCRbeta CDR3 region was quantified after sequences were collapsed and filtered. Differential abundance was tested with two models: a binomial (Fisher-equivalent) model and a beta-binomial model that adds time-dependent variance fitted from healthy donors. Any clone with fewer than 5 combined templates was excluded, and a clone was called differentially abundant if its Benjamini-Hochberg FDR was below 0.01. In the beta-binomial model, variance was expressed as a function of the total template count across the two samples, in the form v = (b*log(k)+a)^2. This is the immuneACCESS table as TCRdb keeps it, with only in-frame sequences that have V and J called. A part of the clones is gone; compared with another copy, unresolved V genes explain less than half, and the rest is unexplained. That table gives V, J and clone size, and the DNA gave D and trimming. Within this sample are under 100,000 clones, with roughly 85% of them counted one time only. 4.5% of the sample rests with the top ten.

The CDR3 sequence holds 13 residues, the cysteine and phenylalanine included. The CDR3 DNA has 39 bases and is translated from base 1. The germline V gene sets CDR1 to SGHNT and CDR2 to YENEEA. V drops 1 base and J drops 4 bases, leaving 8 bases in between. The paper as a whole reports these results and caveats: The authors expected biological variance in healthy repertoires might increase further over much longer intervals such as months to years. The beta-binomial model significantly reduced the number of clones called differentially abundant and the false-positive rate across all healthy-donor time intervals. Variance in clone template counts between two-week samples significantly increased with total template count across all healthy donors. Roughly 1.2 differentially abundant clones were flagged by the binomial model between technical replicates, whereas about 16.4 and 19 were flagged over approximately two weeks and four weeks, respectively.

The sequence came from a person between 18 and 75 years old in good health. The chain couples TRBV11-3 to TRBJ2-7; the D gene assignment is ambiguous. The sequenced sample consisted of blood. The DNA sequence reads TGTGCCAGCAGCTTAGGCCAGGAGTACGAGCAGTACTTC. Its protein reads: CASSLGQEYEQYF.